This is a list of T cell receptor beta chains from one sample in a study of memory CD4+ T cells and cytomegalovirus serostatus. Profiled with immunoSEQ multiplex PCR; TCRdb holds only in-frame clones, not every one. The sample holds 50,000 to 65,000 clones; 80% to 85% are singletons and the top ten take about 1.4%. Material: memory CD4+ T cells from blood. These receptor sequences come from an adult in good health and CMV-seropositive. CDR3s leave out the opening cysteine and the closing phenylalanine or tryptophan. Fields, in order: J gene, V gene, D gene, CDR3 protein. D genes are given only for firm matches.

j_gene: TRBJ1-1
v_gene: TRBV19
d_gene: -
CDR3aa: ASSIELRAGTEAF

j_gene: TRBJ1-5
v_gene: TRBV5-4
d_gene: -
CDR3aa: ASSPSPLSNQPQH

j_gene: TRBJ2-2
v_gene: TRBV11-3
d_gene: -
CDR3aa: ASSPGDTGELF

j_gene: TRBJ2-7
v_gene: TRBV9
d_gene: TRBD1
CDR3aa: ASSVGLGQAYEQY

j_gene: TRBJ1-1
v_gene: TRBV19
d_gene: -
CDR3aa: ASSAGRTEAF

j_gene: TRBJ2-2
v_gene: TRBV19
d_gene: -
CDR3aa: ASKTTGELF

j_gene: TRBJ2-1
v_gene: TRBV2
d_gene: -
CDR3aa: ATSDSSYNEQF

j_gene: TRBJ1-1
v_gene: TRBV19
d_gene: TRBD1
CDR3aa: ASSTQGANTEAF

j_gene: TRBJ2-5
v_gene: TRBV30
d_gene: TRBD1
CDR3aa: AWSWTGGQETQY

j_gene: TRBJ2-2
v_gene: TRBV30
d_gene: TRBD2
CDR3aa: ACPKRGGPMELF

j_gene: TRBJ1-1
v_gene: TRBV19
d_gene: -
CDR3aa: ASSQDYTEAF

j_gene: TRBJ2-2
v_gene: TRBV7-3
d_gene: -
CDR3aa: ASRAGLGTGELF

j_gene: TRBJ1-3
v_gene: TRBV27
d_gene: -
CDR3aa: ASSPRDPTGNTIY

j_gene: TRBJ1-3
v_gene: TRBV15
d_gene: -
CDR3aa: ATSMGFVSGNTIY

j_gene: TRBJ2-7
v_gene: TRBV5-6
d_gene: TRBD2
CDR3aa: ASSSASGGDYEQY

j_gene: TRBJ1-1
v_gene: TRBV19
d_gene: TRBD1
CDR3aa: ASSPRGRWTEAF

j_gene: TRBJ2-1
v_gene: TRBV6-1
d_gene: -
CDR3aa: ASSETPPAALYNEQF

j_gene: TRBJ2-3
v_gene: TRBV7-2
d_gene: TRBD2
CDR3aa: ASSFGLAGDTQY

j_gene: TRBJ2-7
v_gene: TRBV30
d_gene: -
CDR3aa: AWRNRAGGYEQY

j_gene: TRBJ1-5
v_gene: TRBV7-2
d_gene: -
CDR3aa: ASSPSRVGNQPQH

j_gene: TRBJ1-1
v_gene: TRBV9
d_gene: TRBD1
CDR3aa: ASSATQGSDTEAF

j_gene: TRBJ2-3
v_gene: TRBV7-2
d_gene: -
CDR3aa: ASSSLRTDTQY

j_gene: TRBJ2-1
v_gene: TRBV5-4
d_gene: TRBD2
CDR3aa: ASSPRTSGSHEQF

j_gene: TRBJ1-2
v_gene: TRBV7-2
d_gene: -
CDR3aa: ASSPQVSNYGYT

j_gene: TRBJ1-5
v_gene: TRBV19
d_gene: -
CDR3aa: ASSIAGGINQPQH

j_gene: TRBJ1-4
v_gene: TRBV5-1
d_gene: -
CDR3aa: ASSLQGLTNEKLF

j_gene: TRBJ2-5
v_gene: TRBV29-1
d_gene: TRBD2
CDR3aa: SVGRSAGGGETQY

j_gene: TRBJ2-1
v_gene: TRBV4-3
d_gene: -
CDR3aa: ASSQVQGGDEQF

j_gene: TRBJ1-1
v_gene: TRBV11-2
d_gene: -
CDR3aa: ASSATGRGVTEAF

j_gene: TRBJ1-2
v_gene: TRBV28
d_gene: -
CDR3aa: ASSYNMAATTYSYGYT

j_gene: TRBJ2-2
v_gene: TRBV5-1
d_gene: TRBD1
CDR3aa: ASSYDRGSTGELF

j_gene: TRBJ1-4
v_gene: TRBV18
d_gene: TRBD1
CDR3aa: ASSRQGSAFNEKLF

j_gene: TRBJ2-4
v_gene: TRBV19
d_gene: -
CDR3aa: ASSISPKVAKNIQY

j_gene: TRBJ1-2
v_gene: TRBV9
d_gene: -
CDR3aa: ASSVGAIGGGYT

j_gene: TRBJ2-7
v_gene: TRBV6-5
d_gene: TRBD1
CDR3aa: ASSRQGGSYEQY

j_gene: TRBJ1-5
v_gene: TRBV7-9
d_gene: TRBD1
CDR3aa: ASSLATGGGQPQH

j_gene: TRBJ1-2
v_gene: TRBV9
d_gene: -
CDR3aa: ASSAGEGSYGYT

j_gene: TRBJ2-3
v_gene: TRBV11-2
d_gene: TRBD1
CDR3aa: ASSFNRGTTDTQY

j_gene: TRBJ2-2
v_gene: TRBV18
d_gene: -
CDR3aa: ASSPPGIVKTGELF

j_gene: TRBJ1-2
v_gene: TRBV4-3
d_gene: -
CDR3aa: ASSPAGRGINYGYT

j_gene: TRBJ2-7
v_gene: TRBV11-3
d_gene: TRBD1
CDR3aa: ASSRQGFDEQY

j_gene: TRBJ1-5
v_gene: TRBV6-1
d_gene: -
CDR3aa: ASSERGGVGQPQH

j_gene: TRBJ1-2
v_gene: TRBV21-1
d_gene: -
CDR3aa: ASSFRDRGKGGYGYT

j_gene: TRBJ2-5
v_gene: TRBV28
d_gene: -
CDR3aa: ASSPPLRQETQY

j_gene: TRBJ1-6
v_gene: TRBV19
d_gene: -
CDR3aa: ASNALGPALGNSPLH

j_gene: TRBJ2-7
v_gene: TRBV10-3
d_gene: -
CDR3aa: AISRSPGSSYEQY

j_gene: TRBJ2-3
v_gene: TRBV28
d_gene: -
CDR3aa: ASSNDKVWDKSTDTQY

j_gene: TRBJ2-5
v_gene: TRBV27
d_gene: -
CDR3aa: ASSSPTGEDGETQY

j_gene: TRBJ2-7
v_gene: TRBV5-4
d_gene: TRBD2
CDR3aa: ASSSPGTSGGANEQY

j_gene: TRBJ2-7
v_gene: TRBV6-1
d_gene: TRBD1
CDR3aa: ASSREPGGYEQY